The 11 T cell receptor beta chains below come from one sample, sequenced in a study of chemoradiotherapy in HPV16-positive cancers. Clones were sequenced by immunoSEQ multiplex PCR, and TCRdb holds only the in-frame ones, with some missing. This table has about 22,000 clones, 73% appearing once. The sample was collected from a patient who underwent chemoradiotherapy. These receptors were taken from a human donor with HPV-associated anogenital cancer.

The rearrangement uses TRBV27 and TRBJ2-7, with D possibly TRBD2 on 7 matching bases. Germline lookup yields CDR1 MNHEY and CDR2 SMNVEV (reference sequence). CDR3 length: 15 amino acids. Trimming stripped 5 bases from V and 1 base from J, with 15 bases between. The CDR3 sequence is CASSENRGGSYEQYF. The CDR3 DNA is TGTGCCAGCAGTGAAAATAGGGGGGGGTCCTACGAGCAGTACTTC.

The chain carries TRBV5-1 and TRBJ1-4; TRBD1 is a possible D gene (6 bases). V gave up 3 bases and J gave up 4 bases, with 16 bases separating them. There are 16 residues in the CDR3. Per the germline V gene, CDR1 is SGHRS and CDR2 is YFSETQ. For the CDR3, the DNA is TGCGCCAGCAGCTCAGGACAGTCCTACGATAATGAAAAACTGTTTTTT. Protein product: CASSSGQSYDNEKLFF.

Regarding this clone: This CDR3 is also generated by other DNA sequences in the sample. The chain links TRBV5-4 to TRBJ2-7; the D gene could be TRBD1 or TRBD2 (6 bases each). There are 13 residues in the CDR3. Germline V gene data show CDR1 as SGHNT and CDR2 as YYREEE (reference sequence). Trimming took off 0 bases at V and 5 bases at J, with 9 bases between the two ends. The DNA of the CDR3 is TGTGCCAGCAGCTTGGTCGGGGGCGACGAGCAGTACTTC. Residues: CASSLVGGDEQYF.

The chain links TRBV28 to TRBJ1-3, with D hard to call. V dropped 7 bases and J dropped 0 bases, with 16 bases sitting between them. The germline V gene encodes CDR1 MDHEN and CDR2 SYDVKM. This CDR3 is built from 16 residues. CDR3 sequence reads: CASNNRRGFSGNTIYF. CDR3 DNA: TGTGCCAGCAACAACCGCCGGGGATTCTCTGGAAACACCATATATTTT.

This clone showed up just a few times. This chain uses TRBV19 with TRBJ2-2; D might be TRBD1 (6 bases). CDR1 and CDR2 from the germline V gene are LNHDA and SQIVND (reference sequence). V lost 6 bases, J lost 3 bases, and 11 bases lay in between. CDR3 length: 14 residues. The CDR3 sequence: CASRPQGYTGELFF. The CDR3 nucleotides read TGTGCCAGTAGACCCCAGGGGTACACCGGGGAGCTGTTTTTT.

This clone was observed a single time. The gene calls are TRBV29-1 and TRBJ2-7; the match to TRBD2 covers 7 bases. The CDR3 runs 15 residues. The germline V gene encodes CDR1 SQVTM and CDR2 ANQGSEA. Trimming took 6 bases from V and 1 from J; bases not matched to a gene: 12. The CDR3 nucleotides read TGCAGCGTCCGTCCCTCGGGACTACTATCCTACGAGCAGTACTTC. Translation: CSVRPSGLLSYEQYF.

The rearrangement links TRBV28 to TRBJ1-1; D not resolved. Trimming took off 5 bases at V and 7 bases at J, with 11 bases between the two ends. The V gene's germline CDR1 is MDHEN and CDR2 SYDVKM. The CDR3 has 12 amino acids. The CDR3: CASSTVSLEAFF. CDR3 bases: TGTGCCAGCAGTACGGTGAGCCTTGAAGCTTTCTTT.

The V call is TRBV9, the J call TRBJ1-1; tentative D call: TRBD1 (6 bases). Trimming removed 3 bases from V and 3 bases from J, with 15 bases in between. Germline V gene sequence: CDR1 SGDLS, CDR2 YYNGEE. This CDR3 contains 15 residues. In DNA, the CDR3 is TGTGCCAGCAGCGAGGGGGACGGAGTAGACACTGAAGCTTTCTTT. It translates to CASSEGDGVDTEAFF.

The chain links TRBV6-4 to TRBJ2-3; D is uncertain. This CDR3 comprises 13 residues. The ends were cut back, 5 bases at V and 0 bases at J, with 6 bases in the middle. Germline V gene data show CDR1 as MRHNA and CDR2 as SNTAGT. CDR3 nucleotides: TGTGCCAGCAGTATAGGTAGCACAGATACGCAGTATTTT. It yields the protein CASSIGSTDTQYF.

The rearrangement links TRBV7-9 to TRBJ2-1, with 8 bases identical to TRBD2. Germline V gene lookup returns CDR1 SEHNR and CDR2 FQNEAQ (reference sequence). V gave up 5 bases and J gave up 0 bases; unmatched junction bases: 12. This CDR3 has 18 amino acids. The DNA of the CDR3 is TGTGCCAGCAGCGATAGAGCGGGCGGGGGGAGCTCCTACAATGAGCAGTTCTTC. This codes for CASSDRAGGGSSYNEQFF.

The rearrangement links TRBV4-1 to TRBJ2-3, with 12 bases identical to TRBD1. CDR3 length equals 15 residues. The germline V gene encodes CDR1 MGHRA and CDR2 YSYEKL. J was trimmed by 10 bases and V by 0 bases; bases with no gene match: 5. The CDR3 DNA sequence: TGCGCCAGCAGCCAAGAAGGGACAGGGGGCGACGCGCAGTATTTT. This codes for CASSQEGTGGDAQYF.